This is a list of T cell receptor beta chains from one sample in a study of beta chain features in type 1 diabetes. TCRdb's table, derived via immunoSEQ multiplex PCR, lists solely in-frame clones and lacks some. The table records 860,000 or so clones, roughly a sixth of them present only once. The sample comprised naive CD4+ T cells from blood. These receptors all come from a woman between 18 and 29 years old in good health. Each CDR3 is given with its conserved first and last residue. D genes are given only for firm matches.

d_gene	v_gene	CDR3aa
.	TRBV11-1	CASSQRGLIDEQFF
.	TRBV7-9	CASSPSAPEQYF
.	TRBV20-1	CSAGGADEQYF
.	TRBV19	CASSIAADSYNEQFF
.	TRBV6-1	CASMEGQPQHF
.	TRBV7-2	CASSLRKSGANVLTF
TRBD2	TRBV27	CASSSHPGTSGYNEQFF
.	TRBV6-5	CASGRRNTGELFF
TRBD2	TRBV10-3	CAISETSGRDTQYF
TRBD2	TRBV14	CASSLRTSGSPRHNEQFF
TRBD2	TRBV7-9	CASSPMTSGRPVYNEQFF
.	TRBV29-1	CSVLRDLSSYEQYF
TRBD2	TRBV19	CASSIVYGTIGHEQFF
TRBD2	TRBV2	CASKVREGQETQYF
TRBD1	TRBV6-5	CASRQGQAAGELFF
TRBD2	TRBV4-2	CASSQDPGGLSTDTQYF
.	TRBV6-5	CASSYSDSNTGELFF
.	TRBV19	CASSIGRNEQFF
.	TRBV27	CASSRRGGTDTQYF
.	TRBV4-2	CASSQDPAVNTEAFF
.	TRBV7-9	CASSRQTGLGTDTQYF
.	TRBV4-3	CASSQDLTGRAYEQYF
.	TRBV7-2	CASSLVAGAMAEQYF
.	TRBV18	CASSPTGRDEKLFF
.	TRBV6-5	CASSARDVGYEQYF
.	TRBV5-1	CASSRRVSGDEQFF
TRBD1	TRBV11-1	CASSLTGTGSYEQYF
.	TRBV13	CASSLGDRPYEQYF
TRBD1	TRBV9	CASSVAPGGRWNTEAFF
TRBD1	TRBV18	CASSATGQGFANTGELFF
.	TRBV9	CASSVARPNTGELFF
TRBD2	TRBV7-3	CASSLNSGRAVYEQFF
.	TRBV18	CASSLRQQSTDTQYF
.	TRBV7-2	CASSLPRGYYNEQFF
.	TRBV25-1	CASSESTVRGDKMKKLFF
.	TRBV28	CASSLRGGWTYEQYF
TRBD2	TRBV7-9	CASRGAGVPTQYF
.	TRBV13	CASSQGPGLGNTIYF
TRBD1	TRBV7-3	CASSQQGEVNEQFF
.	TRBV29-1	CSVESDVPGRSSGANVLTF
.	TRBV19	CASSIAGPQFEQFF
.	TRBV4-3	CASSQEVSLVYPNEQFF
.	TRBV9	CASSVVPLLGTGELFF
.	TRBV28	CASRQSYEQYF
TRBD2	TRBV28	CASRGLAGAGEQFF
.	TRBV27	CASRRGYQAYEQYF